The sample holds a few counts of the clone carrying this T cell receptor (beta chain). TCRdb re-derived calls from the 5' RACE reads in MiXCR, one entry per CDR3 protein. The sample has 400,000 to 450,000 distinct CDR3 sequences, roughly 18% seen once. The length of the CDR3 is 16 residues. V was pared by 1 base and J by 2 bases, with 7 bases of the junction left unmatched. Germline V gene data show CDR1 as SGHNT and CDR2 as YYREEE (reference sequence). This entry belongs to a study of T-cell memory formation after mild COVID-19. The rearrangement uses TRBV5-4 and TRBJ2-7, with 9 positions matching TRBD1. The sample consisted of PBMCs or a T cell subset sorted from them (not recorded which). This TCR derives from a man in his late teens or twenties who had mild COVID-19 (a few samples of this study predate the infection). Cell type and time point are not known. This CDR3 reads CASSLSGTGWTYEQYF. Here the CDR3 DNA reads TGTGCCAGCAGCTTGAGCGGGACAGGGTGGACCTACGAGCAGTACTTC.